These T cell receptor beta chains were read from a single sample in a study of cytomegalovirus exposure and HLA in healthy donors. Using immunoSEQ multiplex PCR, the repertoire was profiled, and TCRdb retains in-frame clones only, with some absent. The table has about 300,000 clones, approximately 90% seen once. The sample taken for sequencing was PBMCs. The receptors originated from a woman aged 18 to 35 in good health and CMV-seronegative. Each CDR3 is given with its conserved first and last residue. D genes are given only for firm matches. Rows give clone size only sometimes, using once, few, many, or a class for an expanded clone.

D gene	clone size	J gene	V gene	CDR3 protein	CDR3 DNA
.	.	TRBJ1-1	TRBV29-1	CSGALAFGAFF	TGCAGCGGGGCTTTGGCTTTCGGAGCTTTCTTT
TRBD2	.	TRBJ2-7	TRBV27	CASSNRRGEGYEQYF	TGTGCCAGCAGTAACCGTCGGGGGGAAGGGTACGAGCAGTACTTC
.	.	TRBJ1-5	TRBV10-1	CASLPDTQNSNQPQHF	TGCGCCAGCCTCCCCGACACGCAAAATAGCAATCAGCCCCAGCATTTT
.	.	TRBJ2-3	TRBV9	CASCQGSGLTDTQYF	TGTGCCAGCTGCCAAGGTAGCGGACTCACAGATACGCAGTATTTT
TRBD1	.	TRBJ1-1	TRBV10-3	CAIKGQAKNTEAFF	TGTGCCATCAAAGGACAGGCAAAGAACACTGAAGCTTTCTTT
.	.	TRBJ1-4	TRBV2	CASLPSVNEKLFF	TGTGCCAGCCTGCCAAGCGTTAATGAAAAACTGTTTTTT
.	.	TRBJ1-1	TRBV5-1	CASSLEGPVGGTEAFF	TGCGCCAGCAGCTTGGAGGGGCCGGTGGGGGGCACTGAAGCTTTCTTT
.	few	TRBJ1-5	TRBV28	CASKQGRGSGKPQHF	TGTGCCAGCAAGCAAGGCCGGGGGTCGGGGAAGCCCCAGCATTTT
.	.	TRBJ2-3	TRBV4-3	CASSQGLQTTDTQYF	TGCGCCAGCAGCCAAGGACTCCAGACCACAGATACGCAGTATTTT
.	.	TRBJ1-2	TRBV6-5	CASSLVRASGYTF	TGTGCCAGCAGTTTGGTGAGGGCTTCTGGCTACACCTTC
TRBD1	.	TRBJ1-2	TRBV30	CAWSSGQGNYGYTF	TGTGCCTGGAGTTCCGGACAGGGCAACTATGGCTACACCTTC
.	.	TRBJ2-3	TRBV27	CASSGSGGTDTQYF	TGTGCCAGCAGCGGGAGTGGGGGCACAGATACGCAGTATTTT
TRBD1	once	TRBJ2-2	TRBV9	CASRTGGANTGELFF	TGTGCCAGCAGGACAGGGGGCGCGAACACCGGGGAGCTGTTTTTT
.	.	TRBJ2-1	TRBV15	CATSEVLNSGSIHNEQFF	TGTGCCACCAGCGAAGTTTTAAACAGTGGGAGTATCCACAATGAGCAGTTCTTC
TRBD2	once	TRBJ2-7	TRBV27	CASSYGLVSEQYF	TGTGCCAGCAGTTATGGACTAGTCTCCGAGCAGTACTTC
TRBD2	.	TRBJ2-1	TRBV4-3	CASSQDRGRAREQFF	TGCGCCAGCAGCCAAGATCGTGGGAGGGCTCGCGAGCAGTTCTTC
.	once	TRBJ2-3	TRBV7-6	CASSLVSADTQYF	TGTGCCAGCAGCTTAGTTTCGGCAGATACGCAGTATTTT
.	once	TRBJ2-1	TRBV6-1	CASSEAKFLRRGYNNEQFF	TGTGCCAGCAGTGAAGCCAAATTCTTGAGGAGGGGCTACAACAATGAGCAGTTCTTC
TRBD2	.	TRBJ2-5	TRBV27	CASSLSPSGRETQYF	TGTGCCAGCAGTTTATCCCCTAGCGGGAGAGAGACCCAGTACTTC
.	.	TRBJ2-5	TRBV5-1	CASSQGSGETQYF	TGCGCCAGCAGCCAGGGGTCGGGGGAGACCCAGTACTTC
TRBD1	.	TRBJ1-2	TRBV10-3	CAISETGTVQFGNYGYTF	TGTGCCATCAGTGAGACAGGGACAGTTCAGTTCGGGAACTATGGCTACACCTTC
.	once	TRBJ2-2	TRBV5-1	CASSSTSSRVGELFF	TGCGCCAGCAGTTCGACCAGCTCTCGGGTCGGGGAGCTGTTTTTT
TRBD1	.	TRBJ2-7	TRBV2	CASSFRQGRGSYEQYF	TGTGCCAGCAGTTTCCGACAGGGTAGAGGCTCCTACGAGCAGTACTTC
TRBD2	.	TRBJ2-1	TRBV4-1	CASSRELAGVRHEQFF	TGCGCCAGCAGCCGGGAACTAGCGGGAGTTCGGCATGAGCAGTTCTTC
TRBD2	.	TRBJ2-3	TRBV28	CASSGGSGTTDTQYF	TGTGCCAGCAGCGGGGGGAGCGGGACCACAGATACGCAGTATTTT
TRBD2	.	TRBJ2-3	TRBV9	CASSSPKGLVGADTQYF	TGTGCCAGCAGCTCCCCCAAAGGACTAGTGGGCGCAGATACGCAGTATTTT
.	.	TRBJ1-2	TRBV4-3	CASSQDGSYGYTF	TGCGCCAGCAGCCAAGATGGGAGCTATGGCTACACCTTC
.	.	TRBJ2-7	TRBV5-3	CARSCNTPGVGASYEQYF	TGTGCCAGAAGCTGTAATACCCCCGGGGTGGGGGCATCCTACGAGCAGTACTTC
TRBD1	few	TRBJ1-4	TRBV2	CASSERTGAGGKLFF	TGTGCCAGCAGTGAGCGAACAGGGGCGGGTGGAAAACTGTTTTTT
TRBD1	.	TRBJ2-1	TRBV29-1	CSATGTGVNNEQFF	TGCAGCGCCACCGGGACAGGGGTTAACAATGAGCAGTTCTTC